The T cell receptor (delta chain) under discussion was sequenced for a study of gamma-delta T cells after stem cell transplantation. TCRdb re-identified clones in the RT-PCR reads via CATT. The table includes some 12,000 delta-chain clones, less than 50% detected once. Germline V lookup: CDR1 GEAIGNYY, CDR2 EKD. The V gene lost 1 base and the J gene lost 2 bases, with 26 bases spanning the gap. This CDR3 is 22 amino acids long. The sequencing sample was made of gamma-delta T cells. The chain couples TRDV2 to TRDJ3; perhaps TRDD2 as D (6 bases). This clonotype originated in a human donor. It is not recorded whose cells these are; they may come from a transplant donor. The DNA for the CDR3 is TGTGCCTGTGACACTCCTTACTTCCTGGTGGATATTCGCCCCTGGGACACCCGACAGATGTTTTTC. This gives the protein CACDTPYFLVDIRPWDTRQMFF.